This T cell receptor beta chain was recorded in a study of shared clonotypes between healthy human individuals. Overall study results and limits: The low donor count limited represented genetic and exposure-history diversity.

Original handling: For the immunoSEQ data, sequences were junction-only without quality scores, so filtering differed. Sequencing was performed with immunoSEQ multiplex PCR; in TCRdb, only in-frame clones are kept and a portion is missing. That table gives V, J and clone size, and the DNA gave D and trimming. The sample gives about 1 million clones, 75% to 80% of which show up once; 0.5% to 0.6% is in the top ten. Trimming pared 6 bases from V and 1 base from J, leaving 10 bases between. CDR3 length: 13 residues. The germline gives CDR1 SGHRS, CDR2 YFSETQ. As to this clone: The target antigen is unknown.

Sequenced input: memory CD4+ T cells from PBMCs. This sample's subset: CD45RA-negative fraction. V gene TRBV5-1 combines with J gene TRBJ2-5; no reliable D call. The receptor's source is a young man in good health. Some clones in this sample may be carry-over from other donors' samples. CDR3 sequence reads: CASTPSPQETQYF. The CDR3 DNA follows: TGCGCCAGCACCCCCAGCCCCCAAGAGACCCAGTACTTC.